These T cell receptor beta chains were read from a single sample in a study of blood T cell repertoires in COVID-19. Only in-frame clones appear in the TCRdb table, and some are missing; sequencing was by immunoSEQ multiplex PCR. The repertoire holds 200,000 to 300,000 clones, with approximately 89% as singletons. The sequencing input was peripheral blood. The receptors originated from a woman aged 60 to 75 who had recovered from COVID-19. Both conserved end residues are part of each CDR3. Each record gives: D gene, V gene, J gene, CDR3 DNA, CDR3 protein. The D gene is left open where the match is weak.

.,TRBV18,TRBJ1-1,.,CASSPVPGGGGNTEAFF
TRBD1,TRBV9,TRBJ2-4,TGTGCCAGCAGCGCCCGGGACAGGGGAAACATTCAGTACTTC,CASSARDRGNIQYF
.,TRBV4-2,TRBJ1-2,TGTGCCAGCAGCCAAGTGGAGAAGGATTTCTATGGCTACACCTTC,CASSQVEKDFYGYTF
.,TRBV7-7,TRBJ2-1,TGTGCTAGCAGCAAAGGAACCCAGGGGGGCGAGCAGTTCTTC,CASSKGTQGGEQFF
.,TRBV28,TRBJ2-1,TGTGCCACCGAGCTCGAGGCTTATGAGCAGTTCTTC,CATELEAYEQFF
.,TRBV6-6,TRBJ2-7,TGTGCCAGCAGTTACTCGGAGGCCTACGAGCAGTACTTC,CASSYSEAYEQYF
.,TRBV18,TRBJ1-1,TGTGCCAGCTCACCACCGTTGGGACAAAGGATCACTGAAGCTTTCTTT,CASSPPLGQRITEAFF
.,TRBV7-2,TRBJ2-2,TGTGCCAGCAGCTTTTCCTCGAACACCGGGGAGCTGTTTTTT,CASSFSSNTGELFF
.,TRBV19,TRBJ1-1,TGTGCCAGTAGCCCCTCTGTCGGGGGGAACACTGAAGCTTTCTTT,CASSPSVGGNTEAFF
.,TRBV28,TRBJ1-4,TGTGCCAGCACACCCGGGGGTTCTGGTAATGAAAAACTGTTTTTT,CASTPGGSGNEKLFF
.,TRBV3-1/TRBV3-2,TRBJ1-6,TGTGCCAGCAGCCAAGATACAGGGAAATCCTATAATTCACCCCTCCACTTT,CASSQDTGKSYNSPLHF
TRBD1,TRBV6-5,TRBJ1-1,TGTGCCAGCAGTTTACCCCGACAGGGGAACACTGAAGCTTTCTTT,CASSLPRQGNTEAFF
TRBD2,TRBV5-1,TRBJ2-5,TGCGCCAGCAGCCTCGGAGGCCTTAGGGTAGCGGGGGGATCCCTAGAGACCCAGTACTTC,CASSLGGLRVAGGSLETQYF
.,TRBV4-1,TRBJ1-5,TGCGCCAGCAGCCAAGTATCCGGGGGACAGCCCCAGCATTTT,CASSQVSGGQPQHF
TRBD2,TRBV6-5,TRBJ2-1,TGTGCCAGCACCGAGACTAGCGGGGGGCCGGGTGAGCAGTTCTTC,CASTETSGGPGEQFF
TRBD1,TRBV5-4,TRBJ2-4,TGTGCCAGCAGCTGGGGACAGGGGCTCAAAAACATTCAGTACTTC,CASSWGQGLKNIQYF
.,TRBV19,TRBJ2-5,TGTGCCAGTAGGGCGAGGGCGGGGCCAGAGACCCAGTACTTC,CASRARAGPETQYF
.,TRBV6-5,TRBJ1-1,TGTGCCAGCCACTATCCAGGGGTGACTTCTGAAGCTTTCTTT,CASHYPGVTSEAFF
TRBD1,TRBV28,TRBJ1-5,TGTGCCAGCAGTTTATCGGGACAGCGGGGCAATCAGCCCCAGCATTTT,CASSLSGQRGNQPQHF
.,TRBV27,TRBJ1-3,TGTGCCAGCAGTCCCCGGGGGGCTTTCGTTTTAGACTCTGGAAACACCATATATTTT,CASSPRGAFVLDSGNTIYF
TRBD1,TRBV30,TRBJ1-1,TGTGCCTGGAGTCTTCGGACAGGGATGAACACTGAAGCTTTCTTT,CAWSLRTGMNTEAFF
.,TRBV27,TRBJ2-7,TGTGCCAGCAGTCCTACCACGCCCTCCTACGAGCAGTACTTC,CASSPTTPSYEQYF
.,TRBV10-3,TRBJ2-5,TGTGCCATCAGTCCTGGCCAGGTCGAGGAGACCCAGTACTTC,CAISPGQVEETQYF